These 18 T cell receptor beta chains share one sample of origin, sequenced in a study of spatial heterogeneity in lung cancer. Time point here: blood at routine non-recurrence follow-up after resection. In TCRdb, the 5' RACE reads were re-called with MiXCR into one record per CDR3 protein. The sample contains 49,000 or so distinct CDR3 sequences, 10% to 15% of which appear only once. The material was PBMCs, obtained at follow-up. The receptors here all came from a male donor with early-stage non-small cell lung cancer.

This clonotype has a count of ten or more. The V gene is TRBV12-3 or TRBV12-4, the J gene TRBJ2-1, with TRBD2 identical over 11 bases. Trimming cost V 4 bases and J 10 bases; bases outside gene matches: 9. This CDR3 has 15 amino acids. CDR3 sequence (DNA): TGTGCCAGCAGTTCCCTAGCGGGGGGCCTCGAGGAGCAGTTCTTC. It encodes CASSSLAGGLEEQFF.

This clonotype was seen ten or more times. The chain couples TRBV6-6 to TRBJ2-7, with TRBD2 identical over 7 bases. V lost 7 bases, J lost 3 bases, and 9 bases stayed unmatched. CDR1 MNHNY and CDR2 SVGAGI come from the germline V gene (reference sequence). This CDR3 has 14 residues. DNA of the CDR3: TGTGCCAGCAATATAGCGGGCTTTAACTACGAGCAGTACTTC. It yields the protein CASNIAGFNYEQYF.

This clonotype was seen more than once but under ten times. The rearrangement joins TRBV24-1 to TRBJ2-4; 10 positions agree with TRBD1. The junction had 4 bases not matched to a gene; V was cut back by 3 bases and J by 9 bases. This CDR3 has 14 amino acids. From germline, CDR1 is KGHDR and CDR2 SFDVKD. CDR3 sequence (DNA): TGTGCCACCAGTGATATACGGACAGGGGGCATTCAGTACTTC. Translating gives CATSDIRTGGIQYF.

This sequence joins TRBV25-1 and TRBJ2-5, with 7 bases aligning to TRBD2. The CDR3 is made up of 13 amino acids. CDR1 is MGHDK, CDR2 SYGVNS, per germline. V trimming: 6 bases; J trimming: 5 bases; junction bases outside the gene matches: 6. The CDR3 protein is CASSEAGVETQYF. The CDR3 DNA reads as TGTGCCAGCAGCGAGGCGGGAGTGGAGACCCAGTACTTC.

This clonotype was counted many times. This sequence joins TRBV4-3 and TRBJ1-5; D remains unclear. The CDR3 is 16 residues long. Germline CDR1 reads LGHNA; CDR2 reads YSLEER. Trimming removed 0 bases at V and 7 bases at J, with 16 bases between. Here the CDR3 DNA reads TGCGCCAGCAGCCAAGATTATCGGCAGTTAAACCAGCCCCAGCATTTT. Translation gives CASSQDYRQLNQPQHF.

V is TRBV12-3 or TRBV12-4 and J is TRBJ2-3; tentatively, D is TRBD2 (6 bases). With 4 bases removed from V and 2 bases from J, the gap between germline ends came to 16 bases. The CDR3 is 16 amino acids. The CDR3 nucleotides read TGTGCCAGCAGTTCCCAGGGCGGGGTGGCCACAGATACGCAGTATTTT. Translating it yields CASSSQGGVATDTQYF.

The genes are TRBV7-9 and TRBJ1-5; no clear D gene. CDR1 is SEHNR and CDR2 is FQNEAQ in the germline V gene (reference sequence). Trimming pared 0 bases from V and 4 bases from J, leaving 7 bases between. This CDR3 is 14 amino acids long. As DNA, the CDR3 is TGTGCCAGCAGCTTAGCCGTAGCGAATCAGCCCCAGCATTTT. This encodes CASSLAVANQPQHF.

This clonotype showed up just a few times. V gene TRBV7-9 combines with J gene TRBJ2-7, with a weak D call TRBD2 (5 bases). V was pared by 2 bases and J by 2 bases, with 7 bases between. Germline V lookup: CDR1 SEHNR, CDR2 FQNEAQ (reference sequence). The CDR3 spans 13 residues. For the CDR3, the DNA is TGTGCCAGCAGCTTACCGGGAACCTACGAGCAGTACTTC. Translated: CASSLPGTYEQYF. The variable domain in full, completed from reference TRBV7-9 and TRBJ2-7, reads DTGVSQNPRHKITKRGQNVTFRCDPISEHNRLYWYRQTLGQGPEFLTYFQNEAQLEKSRLLSDRFSAERPKGSFSTLEIQRTEQGDSAMYLCASSLPGTYEQYFGPGTRLTVT.

This clonotype showed up many times. The V and J genes are TRBV7-2 and TRBJ2-1; D gene unclear. Germline lookup yields CDR1 SGHTA and CDR2 FQGNSA. CDR3 length: 14 amino acids. V lost 0 bases, J lost 6 bases, and 9 bases lay in between. The CDR3 DNA follows: TGTGCCAGCAGCTTAGCGCTAACGTCCAATGAGCAGTTCTTC. Amino acid sequence: CASSLALTSNEQFF.

This clonotype was detected ten times or more. The V gene is TRBV7-3, the J gene TRBJ1-2, with unresolved D. The length of the CDR3 is 13 residues. V was pared by 0 bases and J by 7 bases, with 9 bases between. Germline lookup yields CDR1 SGHTA and CDR2 FQGTGA. In DNA, the CDR3 is TGTGCCAGCAGCTTAACGTCAGACGGTGGCTACACCTTC. Its translation: CASSLTSDGGYTF.

This clonotype was counted many times. This chain links TRBV6-5 with TRBJ1-4, with a weak D call TRBD1 (6 bases). V lost 6 bases, J lost 5 bases, and 10 bases lay in between. Germline CDR1 reads MNHEY; CDR2 reads SVGAGI. The CDR3 has 13 residues. Here the CDR3 reads CASRGQGNEKLFF. The CDR3, as DNA: TGTGCCAGCAGGGGACAAGGGAATGAAAAACTGTTTTTT.

Ten or more counts support this clonotype. The chain joins TRBV7-3 to TRBJ2-1; 13 bases map to TRBD2. The germline gives CDR1 SGHTA, CDR2 FQGTGA. The V and J ends lost 4 bases and 6 bases, in that order; junction bases with no gene match: 3. The CDR3 runs to 15 residues. CDR3 amino acids: CASSYGTSGVNEQFF. CDR3 in DNA: TGTGCCAGCAGCTACGGGACTAGCGGGGTCAATGAGCAGTTCTTC.

At least ten counts were recorded for this clonotype. V and J are TRBV11-1 and TRBJ2-1; TRBD1 matches at 7 bases. Germline values: CDR1 SGHAT, CDR2 FQDESV (reference sequence). J gave up 3 bases and V 4 bases, and 0 bases lay outside the gene matches. CDR3 length: 13 amino acids. The CDR3 sequence is CASSSGGYNEQFF. CDR3 sequence (DNA): TGTGCCAGCAGCTCAGGGGGCTACAATGAGCAGTTCTTC.

This clonotype was counted many times. The chain carries TRBV20-1 and TRBJ1-1; 7 bases align to TRBD1. The V gene end was trimmed by 6 bases and the J gene end by 5 bases; junction bases not matched to a gene: 9. The CDR3 extends over 13 amino acids. Germline V gene lookup returns CDR1 DFQATT and CDR2 SNEGSKA (reference sequence). CDR3 nucleotides: TGCAGTGCGGCGCTGACAGGGCGAACTGAAGCTTTCTTT. It specifies CSAALTGRTEAFF.

The chain joins TRBV5-1 to TRBJ2-7, with TRBD1 matching 7 bases. This CDR3 comprises 13 residues. V lost 5 bases, J lost 5 bases, and 7 bases stayed unmatched. Germline V gene sequence: CDR1 SGHRS, CDR2 YFSETQ. CDR3 nucleotide sequence: TGCGCCAGCAGAAGACAGGGCGTCGACGAGCAGTACTTC. This gives the protein CASRRQGVDEQYF. The full variable domain, completed using reference TRBV5-1 and TRBJ2-7, is KAGVTQTPRYLIKTRGQQVTLSCSPISGHRSVSWYQQTPGQGLQFLFEYFSETQRNKGNFPGRFSGRQFSNSRSEMNVSTLELGDSALYLCASRRQGVDEQYFGPGTRLTVT.

The sample holds a few counts of this clonotype. V is TRBV12-3 or TRBV12-4 and J is TRBJ2-7, with TRBD1 matching over 10 bases. V dropped 5 bases and J dropped 9; count of bases not matched to a gene: 7. This CDR3 is 13 amino acids long. This CDR3 reads CASSMGTGERQYF. CDR3 DNA sequence: TGTGCCAGCAGTATGGGGACAGGGGAACGGCAGTACTTC.

The table lists this clonotype with a few counts. V usage is TRBV7-2 and J usage is TRBJ1-1; weak D call: TRBD1 (6 bases). V dropped 5 bases and J dropped 1 base, with 14 bases sitting between them. The CDR3 sequence is 15 residues long. Germline CDR1 reads SGHTA; CDR2 reads FQGNSA. The CDR3 DNA sequence: TGTGCCAGCAGCCGAGGAAGGACAGCGAACACTGAAGCTTTCTTT. Translated: CASSRGRTANTEAFF.

The genes are TRBV7-2 and TRBJ2-1; the match to TRBD2 covers 7 bases. In germline, CDR1 is SGHTA, CDR2 FQGNSA. Trimming took 8 bases from V and 7 from J; bases not matched to a gene: 8. The length of the CDR3 is 13 residues. The CDR3 nucleotides read TGTGCCAGCGGAGCGGGATACGGGAATGAGCAGTTCTTC. This codes for CASGAGYGNEQFF.